This is a list of T cell receptor beta chains from one sample in a study of T-cell reconstitution after alpha-beta-depleted transplantation in children. Using its own MiXCR run on the PCR reads, TCRdb lists one record per CDR3 protein. The table has 550,000 to 600,000 distinct CDR3 sequences, roughly 23% seen once. The source was PBMCs, mostly from graft donor cells, collected 360 days after TCRalphabeta/CD19-depleted stem cell transplant. The receptors were sampled from a boy in the first two years of life who had a stem cell transplant for acute myeloid leukemia, so the T cells may come from the graft donor. Both conserved end residues are part of each CDR3. The order of the fields is J gene, clone size, D gene, V gene, CDR3 DNA, CDR3 protein. D genes are given only for firm matches. Some rows have no size entry. The others give once, few or many, or a class for an expanded clone.

TRBJ2-1 | - | TRBD1 | TRBV7-3 | TGTGCCAGCAGCCTCACCGGGACAGGGAAACTCAATGAGCAGTTCTTC | CASSLTGTGKLNEQFF
TRBJ1-1 | once | - | TRBV11-1 | TGTGCCAGCAGCCCCGAGTCCTGGAACACTGAAGCTTTCTTT | CASSPESWNTEAFF
TRBJ1-2 | many | TRBD1 | TRBV7-9 | TGTGCCAGCAGCTTAGCGGACAGGGCTTATGGCTACACCTTC | CASSLADRAYGYTF
TRBJ2-3 | - | - | TRBV12-3/TRBV12-4 | TGTGCCAGCAGTCAATGGGGGTGGAGCACAGATACGCAGTATTTT | CASSQWGWSTDTQYF
TRBJ2-6 | many | - | TRBV5-1 | TGCGCCAGCAGCTTGGTGGTAGGAATTAAATCTGGGGCCAACGTCCTGACTTTC | CASSLVVGIKSGANVLTF
TRBJ2-6 | - | - | TRBV2 | TGTGCCACCCGGGCCCTCCCCAAATCATTTTCTGGGGCCAACGTCCTGACTTTC | CATRALPKSFSGANVLTF
TRBJ2-3 | few | - | TRBV6-1 | TGTGCCAGCAAGCCCGAGGAATCCGTGGGCGGATCTATGGAAGCGCAGTATTTT | CASKPEESVGGSMEAQYF
TRBJ2-5 | many | TRBD2 | TRBV9 | TGTGCCAGCAGCGTAGACCTAGCGGCAGAGACCCAGTACTTC | CASSVDLAAETQYF
TRBJ2-5 | - | TRBD1 | TRBV20-1 | TGCAGTGCTCTAAGACAGGGGGGGATGGAGACCCAGTACTTC | CSALRQGGMETQYF
TRBJ2-1 | many | - | TRBV12-3/TRBV12-4 | TGTGCCAGCAGTGATGGGGGGCATGAGCAGTTCTTC | CASSDGGHEQFF
TRBJ2-7 | many | TRBD1 | TRBV14 | TGTGCCAGCAGTCGGGACAGGGGGCATTACGAGCAGTACTTC | CASSRDRGHYEQYF
TRBJ2-1 | - | TRBD1 | TRBV7-6 | TGTGCCAGCAGCTTAGATCCAGGGACAGGGTATAATGAGCAGTTCTTC | CASSLDPGTGYNEQFF
TRBJ2-7 | - | TRBD1 | TRBV27 | TGTGCCAGCAGTTTACTTTGGGACAGGGGGATCCACGAGCAGTACTTC | CASSLLWDRGIHEQYF
TRBJ1-5 | - | - | TRBV19 | TGTGCCAAGATAGAAGGGAAGCCCCAGCATTTT | CAKIEGKPQHF
TRBJ2-1 | many | - | TRBV6-6 | TGTGCCAGCAGTTACTCGGGTGAGCAGTTCTTC | CASSYSGEQFF
TRBJ2-3 | few | - | TRBV25-1 | TGTGCCAGCAGTGAAAGGGAAGAACCTACAGATACGCAGTATTTT | CASSEREEPTDTQYF
TRBJ2-1 | - | TRBD2 | TRBV9 | TGTGCCAGCAGCGCGGTCCTCCTAGCGGGGGGGCTCAATGAGCAGTTCTTC | CASSAVLLAGGLNEQFF
TRBJ1-5 | - | - | TRBV18 | TGTGCCAGCTCCGGGGACCAGAATCAGCCCCAGCATTTT | CASSGDQNQPQHF